The sequence of this TCR beta chain was determined in a study of blood T cells in healthy people across ages. Points from the study as a whole: There was a strong correlation between TCR beta diversity and naive T cell percentage.

As concerns this clonotype: Its antigen is unknown.

Ten milliliters of peripheral blood were drawn from each donor. The junction had 4 bases not matched to a gene; V was cut back by 0 bases and J by 4 bases. There are 17 residues in the CDR3. The germline gives CDR1 LGHNA, CDR2 YSLEER. Through a sample-barcoded 5' primer and a J-beta primer mix, a second PCR was run for roughly 6 to 12 cycles. TCRdb re-called the 5' RACE reads through MiXCR, storing one row per CDR3 protein. The sample has hundreds of thousands of distinct CDR3 sequences; 52% are singletons. Sequenced material: blood. The source is an elderly woman in good health. This chain joins TRBV4-3 and TRBJ2-2; 11 positions agree with TRBD2. The CDR3 region is CASSQELAGGGTGELFF. The DNA of the CDR3 is TGCGCCAGCAGCCAAGAGCTAGCGGGGGGCGGCACCGGGGAGCTGTTTTTT.